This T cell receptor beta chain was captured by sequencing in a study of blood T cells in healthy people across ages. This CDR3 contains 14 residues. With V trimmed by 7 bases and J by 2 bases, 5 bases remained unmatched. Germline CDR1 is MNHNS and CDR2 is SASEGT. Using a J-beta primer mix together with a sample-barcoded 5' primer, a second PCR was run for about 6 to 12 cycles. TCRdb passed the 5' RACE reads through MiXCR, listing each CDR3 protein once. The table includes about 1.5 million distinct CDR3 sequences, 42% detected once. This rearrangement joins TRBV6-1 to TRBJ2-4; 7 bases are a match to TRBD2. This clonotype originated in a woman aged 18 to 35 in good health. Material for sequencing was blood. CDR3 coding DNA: TGTGCCAGCAACGAGGGAGGGACCAAAAACATTCAGTACTTC. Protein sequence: CASNEGGTKNIQYF.